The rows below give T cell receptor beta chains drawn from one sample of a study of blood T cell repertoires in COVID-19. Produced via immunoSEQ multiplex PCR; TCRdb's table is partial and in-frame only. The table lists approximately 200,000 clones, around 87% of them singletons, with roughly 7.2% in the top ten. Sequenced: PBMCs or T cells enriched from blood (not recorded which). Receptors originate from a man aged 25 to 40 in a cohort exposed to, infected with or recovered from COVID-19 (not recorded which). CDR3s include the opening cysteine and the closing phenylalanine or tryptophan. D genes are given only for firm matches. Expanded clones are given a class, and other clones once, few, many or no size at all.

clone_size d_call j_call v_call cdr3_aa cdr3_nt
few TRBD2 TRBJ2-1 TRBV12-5 CASGSGTSGRKQFF TGTGCTAGTGGCTCCGGGACTAGCGGGAGAAAGCAGTTCTTC
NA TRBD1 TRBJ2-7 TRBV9 CASSVGQGAYEQYF TGTGCCAGCAGCGTTGGCCAGGGGGCTTACGAGCAGTACTTC
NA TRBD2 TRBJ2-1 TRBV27 CASSSLGTSGRRGNNEQFF TGTGCCAGCAGTTCCTTAGGGACTAGCGGGAGGAGGGGGAACAATGAGCAGTTCTTC
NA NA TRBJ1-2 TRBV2 CASSERQVKQGGYTF TGTGCCAGCAGTGAAAGACAGGTTAAACAGGGAGGCTACACCTTC
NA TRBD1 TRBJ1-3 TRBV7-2 CASTRTGGRSGNTIYF TGTGCCAGCACCCGGACAGGGGGTCGCTCTGGAAACACCATATATTTT
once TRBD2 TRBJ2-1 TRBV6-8 CASSLRALAGGNYNEQFF TGTGCCAGCAGTTTACGGGCTTTAGCGGGAGGGAACTACAATGAGCAGTTCTTC
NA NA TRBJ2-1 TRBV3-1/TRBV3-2 CASSQEGGRMDEQFF TGTGCCAGCAGCCAAGAAGGTGGGAGGATGGATGAGCAGTTCTTC
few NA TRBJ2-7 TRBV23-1 CASNISEGTTSSYEQYF TGCGCCAGCAACATATCGGAGGGAACCACCAGCTCCTACGAGCAGTACTTC
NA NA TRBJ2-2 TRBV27 CASSLSVAGSNTGELFF TGTGCCAGCAGTTTATCCGTCGCGGGATCGAACACCGGGGAGCTGTTTTTT
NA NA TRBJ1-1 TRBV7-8 CASSPRRGEAEAFF TGTGCCAGCAGCCCGCGTCGGGGGGAGGCTGAAGCTTTCTTT
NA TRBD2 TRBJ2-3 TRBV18 CASSPGGSTDTQYF TGTGCCAGCTCACCCGGGGGGAGCACAGATACGCAGTATTTT
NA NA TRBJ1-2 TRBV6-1 CASNNLRGDYGYTF TGTGCCAGCAACAACCTTAGGGGTGACTATGGCTACACCTTC
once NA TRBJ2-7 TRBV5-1 CASSLSPYEQYF TGCGCCAGCAGCTTGTCTCCTTACGAGCAGTACTTC
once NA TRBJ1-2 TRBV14 CASSRANYGYTF TGTGCCAGCAGCCGCGCTAACTATGGCTACACCTTC
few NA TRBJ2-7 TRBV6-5 CASSSLSRSYEQYF TGTGCCAGCAGTTCTCTGTCGCGGTCCTACGAGCAGTACTTC
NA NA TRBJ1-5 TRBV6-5 CASRGVGKDQPQHF TGTGCCAGCAGGGGAGTGGGGAAGGATCAGCCCCAGCATTTT
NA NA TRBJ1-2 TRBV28 CASSLWDKGYTF TGTGCCAGCAGTTTATGGGACAAAGGCTACACCTTC
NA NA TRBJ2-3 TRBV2 CASVPGSHRADTQYF TGTGCCAGCGTTCCGGGGAGCCACAGGGCAGATACGCAGTATTTT
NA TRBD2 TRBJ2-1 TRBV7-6 CASSLVSSGVSSYNEQFF TGTGCCAGCAGCTTAGTCTCTAGCGGGGTGAGCTCCTACAATGAGCAGTTCTTC
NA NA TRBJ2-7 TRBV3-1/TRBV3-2 CASSKEGPPRGEQYF TGTGCCAGCAGCAAGGAGGGGCCCCCAAGGGGCGAGCAGTACTTC
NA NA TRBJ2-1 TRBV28 CASSYRVSYNEQFF TGTGCCAGCAGTTACAGGGTCTCCTACAATGAGCAGTTCTTC
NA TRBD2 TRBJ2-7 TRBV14 CASSQAGRPSYEQYF TGTGCCAGCAGCCAAGCCGGGAGGCCCTCCTACGAGCAGTACTTC
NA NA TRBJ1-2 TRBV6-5 CASSYSDAVGYTF TGTGCCAGCAGTTACTCCGATGCAGTCGGCTACACCTTC
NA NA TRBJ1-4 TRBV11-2 CASSLGRGGVGEKLFF TGTGCCAGCAGCTTAGGTCGGGGGGGAGTAGGTGAAAAACTGTTTTTT
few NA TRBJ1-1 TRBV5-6 CASSFRRAGVTEAFF TGTGCCAGCAGCTTTAGGAGGGCGGGAGTGACTGAAGCTTTCTTT
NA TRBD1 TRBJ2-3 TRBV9 CASSVGDRERPYF TGTGCCAGCAGCGTAGGGGACAGGGAAAGGCCGTATTTT
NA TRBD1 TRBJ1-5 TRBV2 CASSQGQHNSNQPQHF TGTGCCAGCAGCCAGGGACAGCATAATAGCAATCAGCCCCAGCATTTT